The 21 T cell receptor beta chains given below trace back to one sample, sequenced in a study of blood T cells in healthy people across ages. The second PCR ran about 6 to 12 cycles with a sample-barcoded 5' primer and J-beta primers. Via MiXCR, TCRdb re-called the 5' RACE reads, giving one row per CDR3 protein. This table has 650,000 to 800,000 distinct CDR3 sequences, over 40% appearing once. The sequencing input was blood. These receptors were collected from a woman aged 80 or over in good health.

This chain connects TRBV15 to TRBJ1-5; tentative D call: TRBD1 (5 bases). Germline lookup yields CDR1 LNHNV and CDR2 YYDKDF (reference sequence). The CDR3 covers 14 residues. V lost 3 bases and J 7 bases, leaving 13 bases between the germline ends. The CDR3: CATSSGTARQPQHF. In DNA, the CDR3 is TGTGCCACCAGCAGCGGGACTGCAAGGCAGCCCCAGCATTTT.

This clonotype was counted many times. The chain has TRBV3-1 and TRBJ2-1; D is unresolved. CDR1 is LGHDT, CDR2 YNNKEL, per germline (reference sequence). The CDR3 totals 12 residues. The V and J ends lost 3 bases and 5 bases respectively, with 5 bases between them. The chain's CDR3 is CASSQTDNEQFF. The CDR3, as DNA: TGTGCCAGCAGCCAGACTGACAATGAGCAGTTCTTC.

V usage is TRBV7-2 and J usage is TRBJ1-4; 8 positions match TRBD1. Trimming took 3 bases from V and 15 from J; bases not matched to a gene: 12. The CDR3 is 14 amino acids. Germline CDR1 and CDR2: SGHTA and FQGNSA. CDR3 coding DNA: TGTGCCAGCAGCTTGGCGGACAGGGCAGGTGGGGTGTTTTTT. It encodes CASSLADRAGGVFF.

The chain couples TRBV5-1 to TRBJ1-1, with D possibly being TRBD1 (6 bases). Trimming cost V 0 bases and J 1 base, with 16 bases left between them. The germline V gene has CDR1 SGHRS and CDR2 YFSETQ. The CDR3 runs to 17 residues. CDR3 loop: CASSLARDTNENTEAFF. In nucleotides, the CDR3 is TGCGCCAGCAGCTTGGCGCGGGACACCAACGAGAACACTGAAGCTTTCTTT.

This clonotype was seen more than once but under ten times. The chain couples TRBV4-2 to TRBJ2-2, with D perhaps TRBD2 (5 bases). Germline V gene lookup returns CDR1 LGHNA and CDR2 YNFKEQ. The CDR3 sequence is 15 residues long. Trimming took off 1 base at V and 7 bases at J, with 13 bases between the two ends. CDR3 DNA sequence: TGTGCCAGCAGCCAAGTTAGAGCGGTTCACGGGGAGCTGTTTTTT. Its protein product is CASSQVRAVHGELFF.

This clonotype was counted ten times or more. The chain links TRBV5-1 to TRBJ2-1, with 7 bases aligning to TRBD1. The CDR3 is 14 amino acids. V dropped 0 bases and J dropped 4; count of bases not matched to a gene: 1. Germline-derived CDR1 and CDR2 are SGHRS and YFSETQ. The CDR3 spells CASSLGQGYNEQFF. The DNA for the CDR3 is TGCGCCAGCAGCTTGGGACAGGGTTACAATGAGCAGTTCTTC.

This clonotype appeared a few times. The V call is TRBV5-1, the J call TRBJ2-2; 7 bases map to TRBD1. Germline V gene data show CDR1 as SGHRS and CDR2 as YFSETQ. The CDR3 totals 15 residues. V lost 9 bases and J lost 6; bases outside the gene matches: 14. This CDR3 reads CATSSGTALPGELFF. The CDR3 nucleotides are TGCGCCACCTCCTCCGGGACAGCTCTGCCCGGGGAGCTGTTTTTT.

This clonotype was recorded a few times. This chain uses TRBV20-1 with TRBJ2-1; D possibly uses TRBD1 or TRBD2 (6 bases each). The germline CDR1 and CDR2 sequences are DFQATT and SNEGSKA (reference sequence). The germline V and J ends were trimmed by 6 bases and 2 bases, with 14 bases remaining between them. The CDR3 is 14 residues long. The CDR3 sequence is CSATPGAPYNEQFF. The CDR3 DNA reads TGCAGTGCAACCCCGGGGGCACCCTACAATGAGCAGTTCTTC.

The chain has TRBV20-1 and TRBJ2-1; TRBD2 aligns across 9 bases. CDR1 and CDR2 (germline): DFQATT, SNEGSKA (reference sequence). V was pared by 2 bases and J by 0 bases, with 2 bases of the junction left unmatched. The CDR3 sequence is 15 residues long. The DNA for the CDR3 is TGCAGTGCTAGACGCGGGGGGGTCTCCTACAATGAGCAGTTCTTC. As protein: CSARRGGVSYNEQFF.

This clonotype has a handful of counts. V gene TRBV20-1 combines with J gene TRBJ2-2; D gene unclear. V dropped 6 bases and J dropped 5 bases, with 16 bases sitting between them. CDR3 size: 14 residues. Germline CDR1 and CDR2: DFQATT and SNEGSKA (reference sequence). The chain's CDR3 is CSAPNPYGTGELFF. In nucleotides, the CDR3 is TGCAGTGCCCCCAATCCGTACGGGACCGGGGAGCTGTTTTTT.

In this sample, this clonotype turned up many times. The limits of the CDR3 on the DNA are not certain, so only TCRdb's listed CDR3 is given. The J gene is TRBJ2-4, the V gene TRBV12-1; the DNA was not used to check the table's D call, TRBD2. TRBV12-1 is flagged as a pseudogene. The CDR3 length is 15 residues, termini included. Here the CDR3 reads CATTVARGAKNIQYF.

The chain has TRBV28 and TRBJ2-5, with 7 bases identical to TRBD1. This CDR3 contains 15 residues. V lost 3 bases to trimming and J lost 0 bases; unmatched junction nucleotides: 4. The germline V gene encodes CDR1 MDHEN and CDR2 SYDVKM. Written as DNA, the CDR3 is TGTGCCAGCAGTTTGCCCGGGACAGACCAAGAGACCCAGTACTTC. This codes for CASSLPGTDQETQYF. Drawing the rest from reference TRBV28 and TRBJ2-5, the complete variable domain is DVKVTQSSRYLVKRTGEKVFLECVQDMDHENMFWYRQDPGLGLRLIYFSYDVKMKEKGDIPEGYSVSREKKERFSLILESASTNQTSMYLCASSLPGTDQETQYFGPGTRLLVL.

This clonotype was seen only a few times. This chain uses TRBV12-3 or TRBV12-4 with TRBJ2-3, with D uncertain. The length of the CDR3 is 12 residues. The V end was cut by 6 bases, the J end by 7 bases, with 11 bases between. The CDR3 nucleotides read TGTGCCAGCAGACCGGGCACGAATACGCAGTATTTT. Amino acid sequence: CASRPGTNTQYF.

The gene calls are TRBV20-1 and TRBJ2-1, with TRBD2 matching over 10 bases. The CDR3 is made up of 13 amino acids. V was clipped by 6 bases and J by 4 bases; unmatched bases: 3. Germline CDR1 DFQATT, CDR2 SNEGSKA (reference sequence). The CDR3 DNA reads TGCAGTGCAAATAGCGGGGGGTACAATGAGCAGTTCTTC. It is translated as CSANSGGYNEQFF.

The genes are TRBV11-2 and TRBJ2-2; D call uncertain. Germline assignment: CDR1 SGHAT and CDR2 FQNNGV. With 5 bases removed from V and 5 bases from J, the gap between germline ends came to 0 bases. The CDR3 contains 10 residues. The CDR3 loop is CASSTGELFF. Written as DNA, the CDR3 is TGTGCCAGCAGCACCGGGGAGCTGTTTTTT.

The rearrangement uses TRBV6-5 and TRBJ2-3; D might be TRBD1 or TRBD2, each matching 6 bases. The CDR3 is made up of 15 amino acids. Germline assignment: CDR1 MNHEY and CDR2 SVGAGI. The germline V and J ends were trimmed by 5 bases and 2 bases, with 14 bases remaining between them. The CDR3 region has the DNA TGTGCCAGCAGTCCGGCGGGACACCTCACAGATACGCAGTATTTT. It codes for CASSPAGHLTDTQYF.

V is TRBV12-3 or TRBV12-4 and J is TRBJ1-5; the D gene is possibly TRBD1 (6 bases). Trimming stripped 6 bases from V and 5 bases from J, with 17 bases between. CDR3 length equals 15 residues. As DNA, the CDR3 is TGTGCCAGCAGGGTCGGGAACAGGGATCATCAGCCCCAGCATTTT. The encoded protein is CASRVGNRDHQPQHF.

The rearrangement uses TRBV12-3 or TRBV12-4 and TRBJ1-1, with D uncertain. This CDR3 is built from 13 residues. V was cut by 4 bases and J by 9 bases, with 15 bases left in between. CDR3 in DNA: TGTGCCAGCAGTTCTCTCACCGGAAATAAAGCTTTCTTT. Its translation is CASSSLTGNKAFF.

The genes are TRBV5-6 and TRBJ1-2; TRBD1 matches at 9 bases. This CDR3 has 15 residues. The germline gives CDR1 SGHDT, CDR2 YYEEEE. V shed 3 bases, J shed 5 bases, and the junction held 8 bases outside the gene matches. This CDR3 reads CASSSVPGQGYGYTF. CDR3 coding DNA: TGTGCCAGCAGCTCGGTCCCGGGACAGGGTTATGGCTACACCTTC.

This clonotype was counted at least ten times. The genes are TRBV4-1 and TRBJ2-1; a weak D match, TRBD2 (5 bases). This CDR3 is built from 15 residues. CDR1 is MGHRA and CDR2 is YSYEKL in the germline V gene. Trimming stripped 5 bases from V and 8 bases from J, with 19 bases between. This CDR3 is CASSFGDRDGDEQFF. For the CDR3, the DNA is TGCGCCAGCAGCTTCGGGGATCGGGATGGCGATGAGCAGTTCTTC.

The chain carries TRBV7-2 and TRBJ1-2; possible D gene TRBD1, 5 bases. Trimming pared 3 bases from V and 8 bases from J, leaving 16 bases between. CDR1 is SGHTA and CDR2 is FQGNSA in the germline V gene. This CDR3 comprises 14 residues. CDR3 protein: CASSLNRQGGGYTF. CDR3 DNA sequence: TGTGCCAGCAGCTTGAACAGGCAGGGAGGCGGCTACACCTTC.